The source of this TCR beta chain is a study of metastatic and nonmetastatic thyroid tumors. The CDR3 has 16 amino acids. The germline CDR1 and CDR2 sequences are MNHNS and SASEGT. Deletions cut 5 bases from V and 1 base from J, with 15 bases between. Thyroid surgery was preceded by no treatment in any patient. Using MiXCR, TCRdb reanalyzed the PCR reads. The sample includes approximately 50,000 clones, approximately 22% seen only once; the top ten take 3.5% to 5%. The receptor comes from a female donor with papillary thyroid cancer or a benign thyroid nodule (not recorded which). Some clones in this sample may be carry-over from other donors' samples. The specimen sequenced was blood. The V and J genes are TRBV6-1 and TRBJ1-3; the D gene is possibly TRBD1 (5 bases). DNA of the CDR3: TGTGCCAGCAGTACCGGCGGGGGGGGATCTGGAAACACCATATATTTT. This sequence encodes CASSTGGGGSGNTIYF.